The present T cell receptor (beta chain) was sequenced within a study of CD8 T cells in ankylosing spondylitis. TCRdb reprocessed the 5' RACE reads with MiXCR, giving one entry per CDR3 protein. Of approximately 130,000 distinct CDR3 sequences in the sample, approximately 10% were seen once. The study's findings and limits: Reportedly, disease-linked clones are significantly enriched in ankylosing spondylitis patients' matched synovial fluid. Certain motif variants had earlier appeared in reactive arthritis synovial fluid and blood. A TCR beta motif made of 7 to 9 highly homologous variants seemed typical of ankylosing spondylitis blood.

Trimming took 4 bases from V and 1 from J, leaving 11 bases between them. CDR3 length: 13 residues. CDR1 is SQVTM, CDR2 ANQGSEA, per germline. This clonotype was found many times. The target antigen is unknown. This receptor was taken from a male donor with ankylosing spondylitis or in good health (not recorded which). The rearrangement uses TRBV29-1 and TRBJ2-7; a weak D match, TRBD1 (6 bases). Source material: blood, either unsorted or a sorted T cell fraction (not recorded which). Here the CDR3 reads CSVVAGASYEQYF. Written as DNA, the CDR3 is TGCAGCGTTGTAGCAGGGGCATCCTACGAGCAGTACTTC.